Included here is one T cell receptor (beta chain) sequence, with context. Per the study methods: Amplification of reference gene primers was used by the study to estimate nucleated cell counts. Some clones are missing from TCRdb's copy, which holds only in-frame ones; the method was immunoSEQ multiplex PCR. That table gives V, J and clone size, and the DNA gave D and trimming. The repertoire includes 120,000 to 150,000 clones, roughly 86% of them detected once, and roughly 2% sits in the top ten. This sample was included in a study of blood T cell repertoires in COVID-19. Overall study: PBMCs, B-cell-depleted T cells, or T cells were the source of the cDNA or gDNA that made up the material.

V lost 7 bases, J lost 0 bases, and 16 bases lay in between. The V gene's germline CDR1 is MNHEY and CDR2 SVGAGI. There are 15 residues in the CDR3. The V call is TRBV6-5, the J call TRBJ2-7; maybe TRBD2 (5 bases). The sequenced sample consisted of peripheral blood. This TCR was recovered from a human donor in a cohort sampled during active COVID-19. CDR3 region: CASKREYLSSYEQYF. CDR3 nucleotide sequence: TGTGCCAGCAAAAGGGAGTACCTTAGCTCCTACGAGCAGTACTTC.